These 20 T cell receptor beta chains originate from one sample sequenced in a study of blood T cell repertoires in COVID-19. Profiling relied on immunoSEQ multiplex PCR, and the TCRdb table lists in-frame clones only, not all of them. The sample yields 190,000 or so clones, about 82% seen once. Sample: peripheral blood. The receptor source for this set is a man in his 60s with COVID-19, enrolled during active disease.

The genes are TRBV23-1 and TRBJ1-2; weak D call: TRBD1 (5 bases). TRBV23-1 is classed as an ORF, of uncertain function. This CDR3 is built from 15 residues. The V gene lost 8 bases and the J gene lost 2 bases, with 18 bases spanning the gap. CDR3 sequence: CASLKRGKANYGYTF. CDR3 DNA sequence: TGCGCCAGCCTTAAACGGGGGAAGGCGAACTATGGCTACACCTTC.

This sequence joins TRBV5-1 and TRBJ2-5; 7 nucleotides agree with TRBD1. V was clipped by 0 bases and J by 5 bases; unmatched bases: 10. Per germline, CDR1 SGHRS and CDR2 YFSETQ. The CDR3 extends over 16 amino acids. CDR3 region: CASSLGQGMVLETQYF. Here the CDR3 DNA reads TGCGCCAGCAGCTTGGGACAGGGTATGGTCCTGGAGACCCAGTACTTC.

V is TRBV30 and J is TRBJ1-6, with TRBD1 as a possible D gene (5 bases). The CDR3 sequence is 13 residues long. CDR1 is GTSNPN, CDR2 SVGIG, per germline (reference sequence). The germline V and J ends were trimmed by 6 bases and 4 bases, with 10 bases remaining between them. The CDR3 loop is CACKQEYNSPLHF. The CDR3 DNA sequence: TGTGCCTGCAAACAGGAATATAATTCACCCCTCCACTTT.

The count of this clone is one. V gene TRBV11-2 combines with J gene TRBJ2-7, with 10 bases identical to TRBD1. The CDR3 length is 18 residues. V gave up 3 bases and J gave up 5 bases; unmatched junction bases: 16. Per the germline V gene, CDR1 is SGHAT and CDR2 is FQNNGV. The CDR3 DNA follows: TGTGCCAGCAGCTTTTTCAGGTGGGCCGGGACAGGGGACCACGAGCAGTACTTC. Its protein is CASSFFRWAGTGDHEQYF.

The gene calls are TRBV4-1 and TRBJ2-7, with D possibly matching TRBD1 (5 bases). The germline CDR1 and CDR2 sequences are MGHRA and YSYEKL. This CDR3 is 14 amino acids long. V gave up 1 base and J gave up 3 bases, with 10 bases separating them. CDR3 residues: CASSQVGDSYEQYF. The CDR3 nucleotides are TGCGCCAGCAGCCAAGTTGGAGACAGCTACGAGCAGTACTTC.

The chain uses TRBV5-1 and TRBJ2-5, with unresolved D. Deletions cut 0 bases from V and 3 bases from J, with 9 bases between. From germline, CDR1 is SGHRS and CDR2 YFSETQ. CDR3 length: 14 residues. This chain's CDR3 is CASSLDSAEETQYF. As DNA, the CDR3 is TGCGCCAGCAGCTTGGACTCCGCGGAAGAGACCCAGTACTTC.

The chain combines TRBV3-1 (or the pseudogene TRBV3-2) with TRBJ1-5, with 8 bases matching TRBD1. The CDR3 runs to 14 residues. J was trimmed by 7 bases and V by 4 bases; bases with no gene match: 6. The germline CDR1 and CDR2 sequences are LGHDT and YNNKEL (reference sequence). The DNA of the CDR3 is TGTGCCAGCAGCCGCCAGGGGGCGGGGCAGCCCCAGCATTTT. This sequence encodes CASSRQGAGQPQHF.

The chain is built from TRBV2 and TRBJ1-6; 11 nucleotides match TRBD1. Unmatched junction bases numbered 4, after V lost 6 bases and J lost 9 bases. The CDR3 sequence is 14 residues long. Germline CDR1 and CDR2: SNHLY and FYNNEI. The CDR3 DNA is TGTGCCAGCAGACGGACAGGGGGCGTTTCACCCCTCCACTTT. Translating it yields CASRRTGGVSPLHF.

The V call is TRBV4-1, the J call TRBJ2-5, with 8 bases identical to TRBD2. The germline V gene has CDR1 MGHRA and CDR2 YSYEKL. V was pared by 1 base and J by 2 bases, with 9 bases of the junction left unmatched. There are 17 residues in the CDR3. The CDR3 reads CASSQGISGTSQETQYF. Written as DNA, the CDR3 is TGCGCCAGCAGCCAAGGTATCAGTGGGACTAGTCAAGAGACCCAGTACTTC.

The chain combines TRBV14 with TRBJ2-6; 10 positions agree with TRBD1. CDR3 length equals 19 residues. V lost 1 base to trimming and J lost 3 bases; unmatched junction nucleotides: 9. Germline CDR1 is SGHDN and CDR2 is FVKESK. The CDR3 is CASSQGRGQGLGGANVLTF. The CDR3 DNA follows: TGTGCCAGCAGCCAAGGCCGGGGACAGGGGTTAGGTGGGGCCAACGTCCTGACTTTC.

The chain links TRBV27 to TRBJ1-5; D is unresolved. The CDR3 sequence is 13 residues long. Germline V gene lookup returns CDR1 MNHEY and CDR2 SMNVEV (reference sequence). Trimming removed 3 bases from V and 1 base from J, with 4 bases in between. The DNA of the CDR3 is TGTGCCAGCAGTTTCTACAGCAATCAGCCCCAGCATTTT. The encoded protein is CASSFYSNQPQHF.

The chain couples TRBV19 to TRBJ1-5; D remains unclear. CDR1 is LNHDA, CDR2 SQIVND, per germline (reference sequence). The CDR3 runs to 17 residues. The germline V and J ends were trimmed by 5 bases and 3 bases, with 20 bases remaining between them. The DNA for the CDR3 is TGTGCCAGTAGTGCGACTAACCGGGCCGAATACAATCAGCCCCAGCATTTT. Its protein is CASSATNRAEYNQPQHF.

The chain joins TRBV5-6 to TRBJ1-2; D is unclear. The V and J ends lost 4 bases and 4 bases respectively, with 20 bases between them. Germline CDR1 SGHDT, CDR2 YYEEEE. The CDR3 consists of 16 residues. The CDR3 region is CASSRLLRSISYGYTF. In DNA form, the CDR3 reads TGTGCCAGCAGCCGCCTCCTTAGGAGCATTAGCTATGGCTACACCTTC.

The chain recombines TRBV28 with TRBJ2-7, with 9 positions matching TRBD1. The V segment lost 5 bases and the J segment 3 bases; nucleotides outside the gene matches: 5. This CDR3 is 14 amino acids long. Germline V gene data show CDR1 as MDHEN and CDR2 as SYDVKM. The CDR3, as DNA: TGTGCCAGCAGTAAGCTGGACAGGGGCTACGAGCAGTACTTC. Translation gives CASSKLDRGYEQYF.

The gene calls are TRBV28 and TRBJ2-6, with D unclear. V lost 6 bases to trimming and J lost 3 bases, with 12 bases between them. The germline V gene has CDR1 MDHEN and CDR2 SYDVKM. This CDR3 is built from 15 residues. CDR3 protein: CASRTSGFGANVLTF. CDR3 nucleotides: TGTGCCAGCAGAACCTCAGGCTTTGGGGCCAACGTCCTGACTTTC.

The CDR3 coding sequence is TGTGCCTGGAGTGTGGGGACAAGCGGAGAGACCCAGTACTTC. It translates to CAWSVGTSGETQYF. The chain is built from TRBV30 and TRBJ2-5, with D maybe TRBD1 (6 bases). Per germline, CDR1 GTSNPN and CDR2 SVGIG (reference sequence). V was shortened by 0 bases and J by 4 bases, with 12 bases between the two germline ends. There are 14 residues in the CDR3.

The CDR3 here is CASSPETGAYGYTF. The CDR3 coding sequence is TGTGCCAGCTCACCAGAGACAGGTGCTTACGGCTACACCTTC. The V and J genes are TRBV18 and TRBJ1-2; D might be TRBD1 (6 bases). The germline V gene has CDR1 KGHSH and CDR2 LQKENI. The V end was cut by 2 bases, the J end by 8 bases, with 15 bases between. The CDR3 runs to 14 residues.

The gene calls are TRBV5-1 and TRBJ2-7; maybe TRBD1 (6 bases). This CDR3 spans 14 amino acids. With 0 bases removed from V and 4 bases from J, the gap between germline ends came to 11 bases. The germline CDR1 and CDR2 sequences are SGHRS and YFSETQ. CDR3 nucleotides: TGCGCCAGCAGCTTGGTTGGGACACTATACGAGCAGTACTTC. Translation gives CASSLVGTLYEQYF.

The chain links TRBV5-1 to TRBJ1-1; D possibly corresponds to TRBD1 (6 bases). Germline CDR1 and CDR2: SGHRS and YFSETQ. The length of the CDR3 is 13 residues. The V gene lost 1 base and the J gene lost 8 bases, with 12 bases spanning the gap. This chain's CDR3 is CASSLNYGQEAFF. CDR3 sequence (DNA): TGCGCCAGCAGCTTGAACTACGGACAGGAAGCTTTCTTT.

The chain has TRBV5-1 and TRBJ2-3; 10 positions match TRBD2. This CDR3 contains 16 residues. Unmatched junction bases numbered 6, after V lost 2 bases and J lost 3 bases. CDR1 is SGHRS and CDR2 is YFSETQ in the germline V gene. CDR3 sequence: CASSFGAGGRTDTQYF. The CDR3 DNA reads as TGCGCCAGCAGCTTCGGAGCGGGAGGGCGGACAGATACGCAGTATTTT.